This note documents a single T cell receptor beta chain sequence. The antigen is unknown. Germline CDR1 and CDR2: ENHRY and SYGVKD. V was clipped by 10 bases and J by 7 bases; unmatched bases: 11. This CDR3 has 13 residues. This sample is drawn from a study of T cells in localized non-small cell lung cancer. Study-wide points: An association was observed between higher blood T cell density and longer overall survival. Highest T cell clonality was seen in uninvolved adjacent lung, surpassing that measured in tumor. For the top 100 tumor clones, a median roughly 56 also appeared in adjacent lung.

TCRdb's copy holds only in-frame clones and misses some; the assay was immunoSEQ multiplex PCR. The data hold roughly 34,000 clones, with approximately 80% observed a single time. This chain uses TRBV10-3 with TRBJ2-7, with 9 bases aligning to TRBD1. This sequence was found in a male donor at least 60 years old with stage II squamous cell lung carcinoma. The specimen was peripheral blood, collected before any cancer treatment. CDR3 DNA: TGTGCCACCTGGGGACAGGGAATTGAGGAGCAGTACTTC. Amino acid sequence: CATWGQGIEEQYF.